This T cell receptor (beta chain) was identified in a study of identical twins. Study findings and constraints: There were fewer insertions in abundant cord blood beta clonotypes, but memory repertoires showed no such pattern.

For this clonotype: Its cognate antigen is unknown.

A universal primer site was incorporated via template switching, and the cDNA contained unique molecular identifiers. TCRdb called the 5' RACE reads again in MiXCR, with one record for every CDR3 protein. The sample has about 690,000 distinct CDR3 sequences; 6.1% are singletons. CDR1 is SEHNR and CDR2 is FQNEAQ in the germline V gene (reference sequence). Trimming left V 4 bases short and J 10 bases short, with 18 bases between. The CDR3 contains 14 residues. This TCR was sampled from a man aged 18 to 30 in good health. What was sequenced was naive T cells sorted from blood. The V call is TRBV7-9, the J call TRBJ2-3; TRBD1 might be the D (6 bases). Here the CDR3 reads CASSSEQDRTAQYF. The CDR3 DNA is TGTGCCAGCAGCTCCGAACAGGACCGGACAGCGCAGTATTTT.